This TCR beta chain is from a study of post-analysis software for immune sequencing data. Study-level information: Both relapsing-remitting and secondary progressive multiple sclerosis featured among the disease courses, as did progressive-relapsing multiple sclerosis.

General study results and limits: Among 4 or 5 TRBV segments more frequent in patients than controls were TRBV5-6, TRBV5-1 and TRBV20-1. Among multiple sclerosis patients, normalized Chao1 diversity was significantly below that of controls. F-measure co-clustering was strong for batch-matched samples.

As to this clonotype: The antigen remains undetermined.

This CDR3 contains 16 residues. The V gene lost 5 bases and the J gene lost 0 bases, with 14 bases spanning the gap. CDR1 is ENHRY and CDR2 is SYGVKD in the germline V gene. The authors incorporated unique molecular identifiers into the TCR beta cDNA libraries. Input of roughly 0.9 to 11 million T cells yielded roughly 530,000 cDNA molecules. MiXCR, applied by TCRdb to the PCR reads, yields one record per CDR3 protein. The sample consists of hundreds of thousands of distinct CDR3 sequences, about 32% of them appearing once. The specimen was blood. The chain uses TRBV10-3 and TRBJ2-4; D perhaps matches TRBD1 (6 bases). This TCR was recovered from a girl between 10 and 17 years old with multiple sclerosis. For the CDR3, the DNA is TGTGCCATCAGTTACACAGGGCCGATAGCCAAAAACATTCAGTACTTC. Protein product: CAISYTGPIAKNIQYF.